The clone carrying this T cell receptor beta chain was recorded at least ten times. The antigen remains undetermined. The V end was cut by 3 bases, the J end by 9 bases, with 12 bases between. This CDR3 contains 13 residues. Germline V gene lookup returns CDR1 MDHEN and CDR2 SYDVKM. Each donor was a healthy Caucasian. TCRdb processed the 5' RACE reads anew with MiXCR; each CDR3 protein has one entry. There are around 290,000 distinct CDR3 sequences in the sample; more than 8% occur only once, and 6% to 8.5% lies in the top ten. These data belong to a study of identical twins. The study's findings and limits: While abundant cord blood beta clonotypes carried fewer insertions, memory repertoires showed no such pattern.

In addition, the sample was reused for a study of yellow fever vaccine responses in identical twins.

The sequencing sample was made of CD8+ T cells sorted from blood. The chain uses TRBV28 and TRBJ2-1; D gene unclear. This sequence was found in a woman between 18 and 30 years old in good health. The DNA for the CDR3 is TGTGCCAGCAGTTTGGTCGGCGGACCTGAGCAGTTCTTC. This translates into CASSLVGGPEQFF.